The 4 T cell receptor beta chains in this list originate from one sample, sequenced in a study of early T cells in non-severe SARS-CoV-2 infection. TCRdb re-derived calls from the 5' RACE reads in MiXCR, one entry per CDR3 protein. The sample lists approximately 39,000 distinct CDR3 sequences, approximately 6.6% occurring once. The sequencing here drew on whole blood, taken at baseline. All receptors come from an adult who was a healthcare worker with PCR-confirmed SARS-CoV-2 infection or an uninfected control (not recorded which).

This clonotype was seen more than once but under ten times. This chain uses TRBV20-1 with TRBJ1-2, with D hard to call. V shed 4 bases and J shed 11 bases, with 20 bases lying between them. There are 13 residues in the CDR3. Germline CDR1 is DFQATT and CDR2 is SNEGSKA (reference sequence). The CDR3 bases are TGCAGTGCTAACCCCTCGCGGGTCTATCTGTACACCTTC. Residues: CSANPSRVYLYTF.

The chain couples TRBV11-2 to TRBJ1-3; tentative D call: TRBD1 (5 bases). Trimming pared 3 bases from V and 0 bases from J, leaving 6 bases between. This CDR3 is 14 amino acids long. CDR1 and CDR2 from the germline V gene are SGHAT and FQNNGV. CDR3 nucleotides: TGTGCCAGCAGCTTTGGGGGCTCTGGAAACACCATATATTTT. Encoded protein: CASSFGGSGNTIYF.

The CDR3 here is CASSLDDNEQFF. CDR3 bases: TGTGCCAGCAGCTTGGACGACAATGAGCAGTTCTTC. The rearrangement links TRBV7-3 to TRBJ2-1; D is unclear. Looked up from germline, CDR1 is SGHTA and CDR2 is FQGTGA. V lost 3 bases and J 5 bases, leaving 5 bases between the germline ends. This CDR3 contains 12 residues.

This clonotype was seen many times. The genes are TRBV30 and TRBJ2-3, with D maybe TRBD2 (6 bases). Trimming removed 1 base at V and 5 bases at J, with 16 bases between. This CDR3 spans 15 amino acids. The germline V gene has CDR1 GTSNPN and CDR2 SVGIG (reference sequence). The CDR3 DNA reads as TGTGCCTGGAGTGGACTAGATTCGGTGGGAGATACGCAGTATTTT. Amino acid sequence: CAWSGLDSVGDTQYF.